Given below is one TCR beta chain in context. The target of this receptor is not known. Per-base qualities were not stored, and no clone one base away is much larger. These data are taken from a study of blood T cell repertoires in COVID-19 (dated by TCRdb to 2020 to 2021). Regarding the complete study: Samples covering the acute and convalescent phases of COVID-19 were provided by collaborators in the United States, Italy and Spain. The prospective study material was composed of cDNA or gDNA derived from T cells, B-cell-depleted T cells, or PBMCs. The dataset comprised deeply sampled blood TCRbeta repertoires from subjects exposed to, actively infected with, or recovered from COVID-19. The repertoires were made available in a free public database intended to serve as a resource for research on the immune response to SARS-CoV-2. The samples were drawn from the first 160 participants of the ongoing ImmuneRACE study and from more than 1,000 subjects provided by 6 global collaborators. Sample metadata almost always included a de-identified subject ID, COVID-19 status, age in years and sex. Where HLA class I and class II types were available, the types were taken from metadata supplied by the sample provider, not from assay-based typing.

The immunoSEQ Assay, a bias-controlled multiplex PCR, was used to amplify TCRbeta CDR3 regions from genomic DNA. The authors' analysis ran thus. Within the assay, amplification of reference gene primers was used to estimate how many nucleated cells each sample contained. Sequence reads were collapsed and filtered to measure the absolute abundance of every unique TCRbeta CDR3 rearrangement. For each sample, productive Simpson clonality was calculated as the square root of Simpson's diversity index over productive rearrangements. TCRdb took over this immuneACCESS table, retaining in-frame rearrangements with V and J assigned. Such tables are incomplete; in checked studies, under half of the missing clones stem from an unresolved V gene, and the remainder is unexplained. The V and J calls and clone size were taken over from that table, and D and trimming were inferred from the DNA. A total of 300,000 or so clones appear in this sample, approximately 90% of them only once. Roughly 7% of the sample is taken by the ten largest.

Another Seattle source contributed samples from volunteer blood donors who had recovered from COVID-19. Collaborating institutions collected whole blood in K2EDTA tubes following their own protocols. Collaborator samples were shipped for TCRbeta analysis as frozen whole blood, isolated PBMCs, or DNA extracted from either sample type. Summary of the overall study and its limitations: The quantity of clinical and demographic metadata differed by source and by participant and was supplied without curation.

The sequence came from a woman aged 30 to 39 who had recovered from COVID-19. Sequences were obtained from peripheral blood.

For the CDR3, the sequence is CATSRDPASGVTDTQYF. In nucleotide form, the sequence is TGTGCCACCAGCAGAGATCCCGCTAGCGGGGTCACAGATACGCAGTATTTT. This receptor chain uses TRBV15 and TRBJ2-3, with 9 bases matching TRBD2. According to the germline V gene (reference sequence), CDR1 reads LNHNV and CDR2 reads YYDKDF. The germline V end is reduced by 0 bases and the J end by 2 bases; junction bases left unmatched: 6. The CDR3 has 17 amino acids, counting the end cysteine and phenylalanine. The kept DNA is CDR3 alone, 51 bases in frame from the first base.